The TCR beta chain under discussion was sequenced for a study of blood T cell repertoires in COVID-19. The V gene lost 4 bases and the J gene lost 4 bases, with 10 bases spanning the gap. Germline V CDR1 and CDR2: KGHSH, LQKENI. There are 13 residues in the CDR3. Only in-frame clones appear in the TCRdb table, and some are missing; sequencing was by immunoSEQ multiplex PCR. Among 110,000 to 150,000 clones listed, about 84% were seen once. This sequence originates from a woman between 45 and 65 years old with acute or convalescent COVID-19. The sample was peripheral blood. The rearrangement uses TRBV18 and TRBJ1-1; D uncertain. The DNA of the CDR3 is TGTGCCAGCTCACTAGGGCGGGTCACTGAAGCTTTCTTT. Translating gives CASSLGRVTEAFF.